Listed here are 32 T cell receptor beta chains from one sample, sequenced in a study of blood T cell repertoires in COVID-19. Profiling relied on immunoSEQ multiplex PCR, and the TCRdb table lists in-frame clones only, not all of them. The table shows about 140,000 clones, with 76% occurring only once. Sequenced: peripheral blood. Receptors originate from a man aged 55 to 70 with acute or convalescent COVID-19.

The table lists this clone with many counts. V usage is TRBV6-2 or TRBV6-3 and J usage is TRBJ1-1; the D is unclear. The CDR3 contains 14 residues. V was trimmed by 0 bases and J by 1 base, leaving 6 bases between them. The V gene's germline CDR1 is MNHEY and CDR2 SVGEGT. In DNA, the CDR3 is TGTGCCAGCAGTTACTCTCTAGGGAACACTGAAGCTTTCTTT. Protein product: CASSYSLGNTEAFF.

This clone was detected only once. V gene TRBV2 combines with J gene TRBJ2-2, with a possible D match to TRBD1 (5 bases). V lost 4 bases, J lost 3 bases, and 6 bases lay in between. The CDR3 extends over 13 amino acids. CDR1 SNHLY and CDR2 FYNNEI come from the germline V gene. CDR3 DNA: TGTGCCAGCAGTGGACAGTACACCGGGGAGCTGTTTTTT. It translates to CASSGQYTGELFF.

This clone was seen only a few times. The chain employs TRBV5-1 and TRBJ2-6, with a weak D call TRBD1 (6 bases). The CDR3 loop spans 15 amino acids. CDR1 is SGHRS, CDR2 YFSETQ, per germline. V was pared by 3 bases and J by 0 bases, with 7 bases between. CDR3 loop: CASSSDSSGANVLTF. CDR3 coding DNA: TGCGCCAGCAGCTCGGACAGCTCTGGGGCCAACGTCCTGACTTTC.

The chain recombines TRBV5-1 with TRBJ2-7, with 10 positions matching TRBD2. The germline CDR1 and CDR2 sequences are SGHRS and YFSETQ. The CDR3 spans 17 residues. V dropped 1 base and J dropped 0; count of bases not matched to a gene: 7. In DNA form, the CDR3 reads TGCGCCAGCAGCTTGTCTAGCGGGAGCCTTAGCTCCTACGAGCAGTACTTC. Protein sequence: CASSLSSGSLSSYEQYF.

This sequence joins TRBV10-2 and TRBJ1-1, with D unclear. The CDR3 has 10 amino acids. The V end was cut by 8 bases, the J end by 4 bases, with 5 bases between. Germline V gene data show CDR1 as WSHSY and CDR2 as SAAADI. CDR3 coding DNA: TGCGCCAGCGCGGGCACTGAAGCTTTCTTT. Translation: CASAGTEAFF.

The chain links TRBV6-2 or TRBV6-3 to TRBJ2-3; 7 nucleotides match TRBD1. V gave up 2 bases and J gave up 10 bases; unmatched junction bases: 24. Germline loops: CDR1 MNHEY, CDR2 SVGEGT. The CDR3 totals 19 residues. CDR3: CASSYLIETGMATPGAQYF. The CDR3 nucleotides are TGTGCCAGCAGTTACCTTATCGAGACAGGGATGGCCACGCCCGGTGCGCAGTATTTT.

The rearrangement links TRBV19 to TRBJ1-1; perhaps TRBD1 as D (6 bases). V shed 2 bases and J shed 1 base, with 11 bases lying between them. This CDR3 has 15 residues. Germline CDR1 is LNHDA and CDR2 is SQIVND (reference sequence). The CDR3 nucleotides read TGTGCCAGTAGTATACCGGGACACGCGAACACTGAAGCTTTCTTT. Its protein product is CASSIPGHANTEAFF. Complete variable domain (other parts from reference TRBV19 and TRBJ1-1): DGGITQSPKYLFRKEGQNVTLSCEQNLNHDAMYWYRQDPGQGLRLIYYSQIVNDFQKGDIAEGYSVSREKKESFPLTVTSAQKNPTAFYLCASSIPGHANTEAFFGQGTRLTVV.

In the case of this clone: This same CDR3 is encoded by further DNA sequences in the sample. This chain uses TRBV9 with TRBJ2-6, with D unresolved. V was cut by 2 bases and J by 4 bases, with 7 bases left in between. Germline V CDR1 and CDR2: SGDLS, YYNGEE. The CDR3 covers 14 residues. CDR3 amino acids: CASSVLPGANVLTF. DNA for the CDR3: TGTGCCAGCAGCGTCCTCCCCGGGGCCAACGTCCTGACTTTC.

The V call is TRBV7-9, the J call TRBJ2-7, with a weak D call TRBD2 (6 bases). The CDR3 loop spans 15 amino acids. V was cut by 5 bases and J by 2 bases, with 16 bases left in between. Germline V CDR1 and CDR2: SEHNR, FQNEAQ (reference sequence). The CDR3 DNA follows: TGTGCCAGCAGCAATCTCTCGCGGGGTCCCTACGAGCAGTACTTC. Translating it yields CASSNLSRGPYEQYF.

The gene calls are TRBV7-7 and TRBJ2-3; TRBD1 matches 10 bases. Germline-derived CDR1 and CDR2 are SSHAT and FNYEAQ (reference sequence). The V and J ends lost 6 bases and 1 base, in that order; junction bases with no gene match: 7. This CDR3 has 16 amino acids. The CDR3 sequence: CASSTVDRGRTDTQYF. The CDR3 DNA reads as TGTGCCAGCAGTACTGTTGACAGGGGGCGCACAGATACGCAGTATTTT.

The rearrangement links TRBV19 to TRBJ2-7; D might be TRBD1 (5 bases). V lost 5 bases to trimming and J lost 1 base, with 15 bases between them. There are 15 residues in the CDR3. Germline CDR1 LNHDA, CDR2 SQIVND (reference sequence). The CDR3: CASSPQGSLSYEQYF. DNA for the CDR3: TGTGCCAGTAGTCCTCAGGGCAGTTTGTCCTACGAGCAGTACTTC.

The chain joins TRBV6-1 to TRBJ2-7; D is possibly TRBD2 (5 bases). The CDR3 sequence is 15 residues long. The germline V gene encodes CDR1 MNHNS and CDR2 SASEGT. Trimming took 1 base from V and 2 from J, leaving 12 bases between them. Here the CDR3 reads CASSEEVARAYEQYF. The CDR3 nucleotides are TGTGCCAGCAGTGAAGAGGTAGCGCGGGCCTACGAGCAGTACTTC.

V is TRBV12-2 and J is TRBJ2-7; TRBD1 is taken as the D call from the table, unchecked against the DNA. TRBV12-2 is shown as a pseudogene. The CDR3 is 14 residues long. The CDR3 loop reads CASRLVGRGYEQYF. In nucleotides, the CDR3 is TGTGCAAGTCGCTTAGTTGGCAGGGGGTACGAGCAGTACTTC.

The CDR3 here is CASSLGFQGTISGANVLTF. The DNA of the CDR3 is TGTGCCAGCAGCTTAGGTTTCCAGGGCACGATCTCTGGGGCCAACGTCCTGACTTTC. The rearrangement uses TRBV11-2 and TRBJ2-6; a weak D match, TRBD1 (5 bases). Germline lookup yields CDR1 SGHAT and CDR2 FQNNGV. CDR3 length equals 19 residues. V lost 1 base to trimming and J lost 0 bases, with 16 bases between them.

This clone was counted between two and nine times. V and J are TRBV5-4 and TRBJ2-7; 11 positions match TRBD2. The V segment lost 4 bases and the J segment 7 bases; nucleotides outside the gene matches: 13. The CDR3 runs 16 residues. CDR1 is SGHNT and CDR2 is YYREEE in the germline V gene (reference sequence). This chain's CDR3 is CASSPGGTSGRWEQYF. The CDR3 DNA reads TGTGCCAGCAGCCCTGGCGGGACTAGCGGTCGCTGGGAGCAGTACTTC. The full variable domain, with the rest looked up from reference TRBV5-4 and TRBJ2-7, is ETGVTQSPTHLIKTRGQQVTLRCSSQSGHNTVSWYQQALGQGPQFIFQYYREEENGRGNFPPRFSGLQFPNYSSELNVNALELDDSALYLCASSPGGTSGRWEQYFGPGTRLTVT.

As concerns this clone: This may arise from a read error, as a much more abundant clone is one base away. CDR3 amino acids: CASSWGQNTEAFF. The CDR3 DNA follows: TGTGCCAGTAGTTGGGGACAGAACACTGAAGCTTTCTTT. V is TRBV19 and J is TRBJ1-1; D is possibly TRBD1 (6 bases). The CDR3 sequence is 13 residues long. The V gene lost 5 bases and the J gene lost 1 base, with 8 bases spanning the gap. Germline CDR1 reads LNHDA; CDR2 reads SQIVND (reference sequence).

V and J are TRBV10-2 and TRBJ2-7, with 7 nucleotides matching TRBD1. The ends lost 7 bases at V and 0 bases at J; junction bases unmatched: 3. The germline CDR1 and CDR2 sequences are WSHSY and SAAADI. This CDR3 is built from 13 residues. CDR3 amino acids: CASKGQVSYEQYF. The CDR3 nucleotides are TGCGCCAGCAAAGGACAGGTCTCCTACGAGCAGTACTTC.

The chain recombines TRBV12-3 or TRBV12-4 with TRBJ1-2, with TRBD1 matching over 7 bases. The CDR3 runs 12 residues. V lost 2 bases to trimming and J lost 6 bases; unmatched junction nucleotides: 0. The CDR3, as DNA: TGTGCCAGCAGTTTACAGGGGGATGGCTACACCTTC. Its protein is CASSLQGDGYTF.

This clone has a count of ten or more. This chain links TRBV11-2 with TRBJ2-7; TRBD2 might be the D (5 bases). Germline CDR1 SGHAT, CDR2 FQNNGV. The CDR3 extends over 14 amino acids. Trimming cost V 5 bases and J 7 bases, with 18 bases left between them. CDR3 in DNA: TGTGCCAGCAGCCCTGCTGGTAACCGCGGGGAGCAGTACTTC. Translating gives CASSPAGNRGEQYF. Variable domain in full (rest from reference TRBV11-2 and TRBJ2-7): EAGVAQSPRYKIIEKRQSVAFWCNPISGHATLYWYQQILGQGPKLLIQFQNNGVVDDSQLPKDRFSAERLKGVDSTLKIQPAKLEDSAVYLCASSPAGNRGEQYFGPGTRLTVT.

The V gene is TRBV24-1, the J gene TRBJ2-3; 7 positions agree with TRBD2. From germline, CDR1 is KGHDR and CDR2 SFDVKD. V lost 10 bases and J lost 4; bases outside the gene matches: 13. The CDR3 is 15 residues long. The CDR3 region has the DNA TGTGCCACTCTCGTGCGGGAGATAACCCCAGATACGCAGTATTTT. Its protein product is CATLVREITPDTQYF.

For the CDR3, the DNA is TGTGCCAGCATTAACCTGGGAGGTAAAGGTGGCTACACCTTC. This sequence encodes CASINLGGKGGYTF. V usage is TRBV6-5 and J usage is TRBJ1-2, with D unresolved. V was clipped by 7 bases and J by 7 bases, with 19 bases between them. Germline CDR1 MNHEY, CDR2 SVGAGI. The CDR3 extends over 14 amino acids.

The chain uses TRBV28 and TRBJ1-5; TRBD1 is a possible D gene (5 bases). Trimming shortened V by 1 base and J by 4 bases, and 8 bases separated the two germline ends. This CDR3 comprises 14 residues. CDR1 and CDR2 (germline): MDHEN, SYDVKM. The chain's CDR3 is CASSLSTENQPQHF. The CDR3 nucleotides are TGTGCCAGCAGTTTATCGACAGAGAATCAGCCCCAGCATTTT.

CDR3 region: CASSQGVPGRTEAFF. The DNA for the CDR3 is TGTGCCAGCAGCCAAGGGGTCCCCGGGAGGACTGAAGCTTTCTTT. The chain combines TRBV3-1 (or the pseudogene TRBV3-2) with TRBJ1-1; no definite D call. V was clipped by 1 base and J by 5 bases, with 14 bases between them. The CDR3 is 15 amino acids. Germline loops: CDR1 LGHDT, CDR2 YNNKEL (reference sequence).

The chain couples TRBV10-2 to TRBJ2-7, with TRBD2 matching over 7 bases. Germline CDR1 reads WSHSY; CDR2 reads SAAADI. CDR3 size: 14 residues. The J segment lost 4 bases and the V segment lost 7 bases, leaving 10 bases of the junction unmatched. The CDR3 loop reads CASTSRELSYEQYF. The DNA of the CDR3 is TGCGCCAGCACGTCGCGGGAGTTAAGTTACGAGCAGTACTTC.

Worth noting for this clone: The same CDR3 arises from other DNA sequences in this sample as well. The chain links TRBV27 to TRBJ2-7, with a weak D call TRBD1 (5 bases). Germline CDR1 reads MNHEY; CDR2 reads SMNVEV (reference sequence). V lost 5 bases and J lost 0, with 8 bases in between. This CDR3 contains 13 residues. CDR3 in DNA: TGTGCCAGCAGTCGCCAGGGCTCCTACGAGCAGTACTTC. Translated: CASSRQGSYEQYF.

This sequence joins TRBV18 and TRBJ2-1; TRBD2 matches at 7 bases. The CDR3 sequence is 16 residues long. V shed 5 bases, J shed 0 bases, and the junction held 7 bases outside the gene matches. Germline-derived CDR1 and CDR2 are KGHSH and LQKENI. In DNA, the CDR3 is TGTGCCAGCTCAAGATACGGGAGGAGCTCCTACAATGAGCAGTTCTTC. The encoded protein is CASSRYGRSSYNEQFF.

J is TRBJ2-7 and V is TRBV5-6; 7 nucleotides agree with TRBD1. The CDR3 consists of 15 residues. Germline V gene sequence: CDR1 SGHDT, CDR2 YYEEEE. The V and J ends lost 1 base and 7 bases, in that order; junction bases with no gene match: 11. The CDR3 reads CASSLWTGPWGEQYF. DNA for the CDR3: TGTGCCAGCAGCTTGTGGACAGGCCCCTGGGGGGAGCAGTACTTC.

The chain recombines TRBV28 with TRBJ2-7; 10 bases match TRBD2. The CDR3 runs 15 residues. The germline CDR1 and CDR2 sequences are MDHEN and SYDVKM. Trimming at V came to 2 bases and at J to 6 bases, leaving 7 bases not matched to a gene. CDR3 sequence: CASSLPSGRSPEQYF. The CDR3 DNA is TGTGCCAGCAGTTTACCTAGCGGGAGATCCCCCGAGCAGTACTTC. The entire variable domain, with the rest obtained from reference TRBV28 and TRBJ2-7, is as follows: DVKVTQSSRYLVKRTGEKVFLECVQDMDHENMFWYRQDPGLGLRLIYFSYDVKMKEKGDIPEGYSVSREKKERFSLILESASTNQTSMYLCASSLPSGRSPEQYFGPGTRLTVT.

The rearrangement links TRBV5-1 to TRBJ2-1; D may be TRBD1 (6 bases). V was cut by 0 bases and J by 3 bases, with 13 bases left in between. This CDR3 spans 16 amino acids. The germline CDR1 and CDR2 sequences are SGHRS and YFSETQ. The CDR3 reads CASSLEQGRGYNEQFF. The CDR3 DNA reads TGCGCCAGCAGCTTGGAACAGGGAAGAGGCTACAATGAGCAGTTCTTC.

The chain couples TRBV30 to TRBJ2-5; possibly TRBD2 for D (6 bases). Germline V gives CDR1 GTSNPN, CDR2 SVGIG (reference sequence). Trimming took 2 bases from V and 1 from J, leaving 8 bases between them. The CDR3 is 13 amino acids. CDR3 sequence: CAWSPGVQETQYF. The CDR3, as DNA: TGTGCCTGGAGTCCGGGAGTCCAAGAGACCCAGTACTTC.

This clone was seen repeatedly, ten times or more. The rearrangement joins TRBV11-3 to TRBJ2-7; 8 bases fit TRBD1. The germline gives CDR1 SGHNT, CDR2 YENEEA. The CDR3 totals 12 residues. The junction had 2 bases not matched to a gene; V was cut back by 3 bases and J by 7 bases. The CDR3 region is CASSFRGREQYF. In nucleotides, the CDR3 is TGTGCCAGCAGCTTCAGGGGGCGTGAGCAGTACTTC. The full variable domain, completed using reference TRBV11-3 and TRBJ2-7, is EAGVVQSPRYKIIEKKQPVAFWCNPISGHNTLYWYLQNLGQGPELLIRYENEEAVDDSQLPKDRFSAERLKGVDSTLKIQPAELGDSAVYLCASSFRGREQYFGPGTRLTVT.

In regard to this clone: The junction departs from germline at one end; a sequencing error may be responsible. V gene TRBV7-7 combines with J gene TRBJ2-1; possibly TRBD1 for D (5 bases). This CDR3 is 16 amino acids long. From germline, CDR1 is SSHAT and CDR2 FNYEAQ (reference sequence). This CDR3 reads CASSLGASLLGNEQFF. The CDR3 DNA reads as TGTGCTAGCAGCTTAGGGGCCTCATTACTGGGTAATGAGCAGTTCTTC. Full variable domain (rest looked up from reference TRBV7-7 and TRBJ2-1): GAGVSQSPRYKVTKRGQDVTLRCDPISSHATLYWYQQALGQGPEFLTYFNYEAQPDKSGLPSDRFSAERPEGSISTLTIQRTEQRDSAMYRCASSLGASLLGNEQFFGPGTRLTVL.